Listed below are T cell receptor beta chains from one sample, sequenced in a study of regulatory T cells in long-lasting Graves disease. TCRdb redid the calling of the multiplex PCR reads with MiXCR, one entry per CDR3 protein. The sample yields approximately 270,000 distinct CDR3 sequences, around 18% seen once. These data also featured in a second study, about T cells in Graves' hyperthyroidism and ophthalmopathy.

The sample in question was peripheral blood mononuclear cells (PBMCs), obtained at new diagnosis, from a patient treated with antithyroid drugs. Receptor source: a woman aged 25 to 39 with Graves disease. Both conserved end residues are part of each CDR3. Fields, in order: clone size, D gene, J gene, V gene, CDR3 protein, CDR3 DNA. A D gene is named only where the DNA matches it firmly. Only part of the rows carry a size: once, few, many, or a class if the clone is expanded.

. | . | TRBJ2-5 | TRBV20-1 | CSARELAVMETQYF | TGCAGTGCTAGAGAACTAGCAGTCATGGAGACCCAGTACTTC
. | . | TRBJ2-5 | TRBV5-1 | CASSVDSFQETQYF | TGCGCCAGCAGCGTAGACAGCTTCCAAGAGACCCAGTACTTC
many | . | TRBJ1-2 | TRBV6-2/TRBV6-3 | CASSYRGYGYTF | TGTGCCAGCAGTTACAGGGGCTATGGCTACACCTTC
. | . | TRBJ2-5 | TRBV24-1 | CATTPRGTQDEETQYF | TGTGCCACCACCCCCCGGGGGACCCAGGATGAAGAGACCCAGTACTTC
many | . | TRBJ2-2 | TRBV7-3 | CASSFRAGELFF | TGTGCCAGCAGCTTCCGGGCCGGGGAGCTGTTTTTT
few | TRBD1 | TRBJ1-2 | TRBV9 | CASSFDRGSGYTF | TGTGCCAGCAGCTTTGACAGGGGGAGCGGCTACACCTTC
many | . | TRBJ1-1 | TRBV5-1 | CASSRSMTTTEAFF | TGCGCCAGCAGTCGATCCATGACGACCACTGAAGCTTTCTTT
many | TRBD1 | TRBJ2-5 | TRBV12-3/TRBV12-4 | CASSPGQGDSETQYF | TGTGCCAGCAGTCCTGGACAGGGGGACTCAGAGACCCAGTACTTC
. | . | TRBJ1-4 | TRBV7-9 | CASSFRGSSEKLFF | TGTGCCAGCAGCTTCAGGGGATCTAGTGAAAAACTGTTTTTT
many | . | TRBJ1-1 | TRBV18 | CASSPGGISEAFF | TGTGCCAGCTCACCAGGGGGGATTTCGGAAGCTTTCTTT
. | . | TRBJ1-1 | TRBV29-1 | CSVAREGSEAFF | TGCAGCGTTGCCAGGGAGGGTTCTGAAGCTTTCTTT
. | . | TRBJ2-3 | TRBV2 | CASISLASTDTQYF | TGTGCCAGCATCTCACTAGCCAGCACAGATACGCAGTATTTT
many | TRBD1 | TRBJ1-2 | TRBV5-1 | CASSTRDRGGYTF | TGCGCCAGCAGCACTCGGGACAGGGGCGGCTACACCTTC
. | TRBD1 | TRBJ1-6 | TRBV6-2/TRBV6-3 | CASSLPPGQLYNSPLHF | TGTGCCAGCAGTCTCCCTCCGGGACAGCTATATAATTCACCCCTCCACTTT
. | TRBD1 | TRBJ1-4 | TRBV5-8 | CASSPGQGAGEKLFF | TGTGCCAGCAGCCCCGGACAGGGGGCGGGAGAAAAACTGTTTTTT
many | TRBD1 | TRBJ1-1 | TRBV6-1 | CASSRLEPGQGGRGTEAFF | TGTGCCAGCAGTCGCCTCGAACCGGGACAGGGGGGTCGCGGCACTGAAGCTTTCTTT
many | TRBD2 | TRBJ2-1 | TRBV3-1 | CASSVYSGVVHNEQFF | TGTGCCAGCAGCGTATATAGCGGGGTGGTCCACAATGAGCAGTTCTTC
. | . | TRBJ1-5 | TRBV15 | CATSSLGGARRIRPQHF | TGTGCCACCAGCAGCCTGGGGGGGGCTCGCCGAATTAGACCCCAGCATTTT
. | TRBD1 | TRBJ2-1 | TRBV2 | CASSGQGAINEQFF | TGTGCCAGCAGCGGACAGGGGGCGATAAATGAGCAGTTCTTC
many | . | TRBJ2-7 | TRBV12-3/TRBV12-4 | CASSFFYEQYF | TGTGCCAGCAGTTTCTTCTACGAGCAGTACTTC
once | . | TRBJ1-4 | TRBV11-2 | CASSGIRVANEKLFF | TGTGCCAGCAGCGGGATCAGGGTGGCTAATGAAAAACTGTTTTTT
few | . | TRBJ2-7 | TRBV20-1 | CSAERQVYEQYF | TGCAGTGCAGAACGACAGGTCTACGAGCAGTACTTC